Below, 14 T cell receptor beta chains from the same sample are listed, as sequenced in a study of beta chain features in type 1 diabetes. Of the isolated RNA, all was reverse transcribed, and so the sequenced material was expressed TCRB transcripts. The method was immunoSEQ multiplex PCR; TCRdb's version includes in-frame clones alone and lacks a portion of them. Here the sample spans 140,000 to 150,000 clones, around 51% being singletons. The sequenced sample consisted of Tregs from blood. These receptors came from a man aged 18 to 30 in good health.

The chain recombines TRBV28 with TRBJ1-5, with 11 bases lining up with TRBD1. This CDR3 has 14 amino acids. Germline CDR1 MDHEN, CDR2 SYDVKM. V trimming: 3 bases; J trimming: 6 bases; junction bases outside the gene matches: 1. Here the CDR3 DNA reads TGTGCCAGCAGTTTGGGGACAGGGGGTCAGCCCCAGCATTTT. It encodes CASSLGTGGQPQHF.

The gene calls are TRBV28 and TRBJ1-1; TRBD1 matches 8 bases. This CDR3 comprises 13 residues. Germline CDR1 MDHEN, CDR2 SYDVKM. J was trimmed by 7 bases and V by 7 bases; bases with no gene match: 8. The CDR3 loop reads CASTLPGGSEAFF. The CDR3 coding sequence is TGTGCCAGCACTCTACCAGGGGGCAGTGAAGCTTTCTTT.

This clone was seen only a few times. This chain connects TRBV28 to TRBJ2-3, with 11 bases that match TRBD2. The V gene end was trimmed by 5 bases and the J gene end by 2 bases; junction bases not matched to a gene: 6. The CDR3 spans 16 residues. CDR1 is MDHEN, CDR2 SYDVKM, per germline. In DNA form, the CDR3 reads TGTGCCAGCAGTCAACTAGCGGGGGCCCTCACAGATACGCAGTATTTT. This translates into CASSQLAGALTDTQYF.

This clone showed up just a few times. The chain employs TRBV7-2 and TRBJ1-1; the D gene is possibly TRBD1 (5 bases). From germline, CDR1 is SGHTA and CDR2 FQGNSA. This CDR3 contains 15 residues. V lost 1 base, J lost 4 bases, and 13 bases lay in between. The CDR3 sequence: CASSLVAGLGTEAFF. The CDR3 DNA is TGTGCCAGCAGCTTAGTGGCAGGGTTAGGCACTGAAGCTTTCTTT.

The chain employs TRBV14 and TRBJ2-3; perhaps TRBD2 as D (6 bases). Trimming stripped 1 base from V and 7 bases from J, with 9 bases between. The CDR3 covers 13 residues. CDR1 is SGHDN, CDR2 FVKESK, per germline. DNA of the CDR3: TGTGCCAGCAGCCAAGTGGGGGGAAATACGCAGTATTTT. As protein: CASSQVGGNTQYF. The complete variable domain, with remaining parts taken from reference TRBV14 and TRBJ2-3, reads EAGVTQFPSHSVIEKGQTVTLRCDPISGHDNLYWYRRVMGKEIKFLLHFVKESKQDESGMPNNRFLAERTGGTYSTLKVQPAELEDSGVYFCASSQVGGNTQYFGPGTRLTVL.

The rearrangement links TRBV10-3 to TRBJ1-2; D unresolved. The CDR3 has 14 residues. Trimming took 3 bases from V and 2 from J, leaving 10 bases between them. Germline CDR1 ENHRY, CDR2 SYGVKD. CDR3 DNA: TGTGCCATCAGTGATGGTCAGAAAAACTATGGCTACACCTTC. Its protein product is CAISDGQKNYGYTF.

This clone was counted only a few times. The chain is built from TRBV30 and TRBJ1-1; D is unclear. Germline CDR1 is GTSNPN and CDR2 is SVGIG (reference sequence). V gave up 4 bases and J gave up 1 base, with 10 bases separating them. The CDR3 runs 13 residues. CDR3 sequence: CAWTKYPNTEAFF. The CDR3 region has the DNA TGTGCCTGGACTAAGTACCCGAACACTGAAGCTTTCTTT.

The CDR3 DNA follows: TGTGCCAGCAGCTCCGGCGGATTACGGGAAAAACTGTTTTTT. This encodes CASSSGGLREKLFF. The chain has TRBV7-9 and TRBJ1-4; D gene unclear. The germline V and J ends were trimmed by 4 bases and 8 bases, with 14 bases remaining between them. Germline CDR1 and CDR2: SEHNR and FQNEAQ (reference sequence). The CDR3 contains 14 residues.

The chain combines TRBV28 with TRBJ2-3; 9 nucleotides agree with TRBD2. The CDR3 loop spans 16 amino acids. Germline CDR1 MDHEN, CDR2 SYDVKM. V gave up 3 bases and J gave up 1 base; unmatched junction bases: 5. The CDR3 DNA is TGTGCCAGCAGTTTTGCGGGGGGGTGGGGCACAGATACGCAGTATTTT. Its translation is CASSFAGGWGTDTQYF.

This clone was counted a few times. The CDR3 here is CASSLGTGEWNEQFF. CDR3 DNA sequence: TGTGCCAGCAGCTTAGGGACAGGGGAGTGGAATGAGCAGTTCTTC. The chain uses TRBV7-9 and TRBJ2-1, with TRBD1 identical over 9 bases. The V gene end was trimmed by 1 base and the J gene end by 7 bases; junction bases not matched to a gene: 5. The CDR3 sequence is 15 residues long. The germline V gene encodes CDR1 SEHNR and CDR2 FQNEAQ (reference sequence).

This clone has more than one count but fewer than ten. V usage is TRBV29-1 and J usage is TRBJ2-7; 7 bases align to TRBD2. Germline lookup yields CDR1 SQVTM and CDR2 ANQGSEA. The ends lost 6 bases at V and 3 bases at J; junction bases unmatched: 5. The CDR3 runs to 12 residues. This chain's CDR3 is CSVETSIYEQYF. DNA of the CDR3: TGCAGCGTGGAGACTAGCATCTACGAGCAGTACTTC.

The J gene is TRBJ2-1, the V gene TRBV5-1; D is possibly TRBD2 (5 bases). The CDR3 loop spans 15 amino acids. V lost 2 bases, J lost 1 base, and 10 bases lay in between. The germline gives CDR1 SGHRS, CDR2 YFSETQ. The DNA of the CDR3 is TGCGCCAGCAGCTTAACTAGTGCGTCCTACAATGAGCAGTTCTTC. Encoded protein: CASSLTSASYNEQFF.

The rearrangement uses TRBV4-1 and TRBJ1-5; D is unclear. Deletions cut 6 bases from V and 6 bases from J, with 15 bases between. Germline CDR1 reads MGHRA; CDR2 reads YSYEKL. The CDR3 totals 14 residues. CDR3 loop: CASRREEGSQPQHF. The CDR3 coding sequence is TGCGCCAGCAGGCGGGAAGAAGGTAGTCAGCCCCAGCATTTT.

This clone was counted a few times. The V and J genes are TRBV28 and TRBJ1-2; no reliable D call. Germline V gene sequence: CDR1 MDHEN, CDR2 SYDVKM. This CDR3 is built from 12 residues. V lost 8 bases and J 4 bases, leaving 11 bases between the germline ends. In DNA, the CDR3 is TGTGCCAGCCAGAGACTTACCTATGGCTACACCTTC. Translated: CASQRLTYGYTF.